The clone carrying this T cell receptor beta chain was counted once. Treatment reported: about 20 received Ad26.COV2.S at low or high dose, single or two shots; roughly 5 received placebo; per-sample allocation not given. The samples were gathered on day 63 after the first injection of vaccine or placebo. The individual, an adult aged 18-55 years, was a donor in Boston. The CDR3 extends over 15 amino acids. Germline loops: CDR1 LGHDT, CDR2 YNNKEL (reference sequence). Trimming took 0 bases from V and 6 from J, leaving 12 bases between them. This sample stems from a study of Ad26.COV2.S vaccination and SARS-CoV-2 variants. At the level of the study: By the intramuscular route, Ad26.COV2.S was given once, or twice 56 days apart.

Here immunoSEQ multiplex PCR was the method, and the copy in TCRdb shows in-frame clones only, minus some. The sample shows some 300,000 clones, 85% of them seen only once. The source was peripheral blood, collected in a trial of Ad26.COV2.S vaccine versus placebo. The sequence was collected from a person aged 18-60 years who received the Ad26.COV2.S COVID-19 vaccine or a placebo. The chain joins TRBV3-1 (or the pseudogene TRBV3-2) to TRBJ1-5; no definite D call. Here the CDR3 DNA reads TGTGCCAGCAGCCAAGAGTATTACAACGGTCAGCCCCAGCATTTT. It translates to CASSQEYYNGQPQHF.